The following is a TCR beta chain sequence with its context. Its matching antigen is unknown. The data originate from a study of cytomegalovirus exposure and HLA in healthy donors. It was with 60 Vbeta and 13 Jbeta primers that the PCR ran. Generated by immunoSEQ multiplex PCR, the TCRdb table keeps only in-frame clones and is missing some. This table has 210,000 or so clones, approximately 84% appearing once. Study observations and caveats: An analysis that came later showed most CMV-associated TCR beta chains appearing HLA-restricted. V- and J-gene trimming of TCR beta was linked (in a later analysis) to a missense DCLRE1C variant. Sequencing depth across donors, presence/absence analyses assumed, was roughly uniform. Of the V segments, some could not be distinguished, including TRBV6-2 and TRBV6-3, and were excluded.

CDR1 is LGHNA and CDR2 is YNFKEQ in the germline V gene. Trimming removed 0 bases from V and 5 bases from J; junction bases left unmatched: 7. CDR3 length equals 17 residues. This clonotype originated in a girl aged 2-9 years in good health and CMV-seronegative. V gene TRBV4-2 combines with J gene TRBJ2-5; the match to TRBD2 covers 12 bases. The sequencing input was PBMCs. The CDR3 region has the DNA TGTGCCAGCAGCCAAGAGGTGGGGCTAGCGGGAGGGGAGACCCAGTACTTC. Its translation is CASSQEVGLAGGETQYF.